This T cell receptor beta chain was sequenced in a study of Ad26.COV2.S vaccination and SARS-CoV-2 variants. In the study overall: The COV1001 Ad26.COV2.S trial arm included the donor.

The germline V gene has CDR1 ENHRY and CDR2 SYGVKD. Trimming pared 5 bases from V and 2 bases from J, leaving 9 bases between. The CDR3 has 13 residues. Treatment of the sample: approximately 18 received Ad26.COV2.S at low or high dose, single or two shots; several received placebo; per-sample allocation not given. Sampling happened 63 days after the first vaccine or placebo injection. Recruitment in Boston yielded a donor of adult age, 18-55 years. The repertoire was sequenced with immunoSEQ multiplex PCR; TCRdb's copy has only in-frame clones and lacks some. The table lists about 420,000 clones, around 87% of them singletons, with approximately 4% in the top ten.

This sequence joins TRBV10-3 and TRBJ2-5; a weak D match, TRBD1 (5 bases). The sample here was peripheral blood, taken in a trial of Ad26.COV2.S vaccine versus placebo. The clonotype was recovered from a person aged 18-65 years who received the Ad26.COV2.S COVID-19 vaccine or a placebo. In DNA, the CDR3 is TGTGCCATCAGTCTCGACAGACAAGAGACCCAGTACTTC. Translating gives CAISLDRQETQYF.